The following is a TCR beta chain sequence with its context. Its antigen is not identified. A process of 5'RACE template switching, which added a universal primer site and UMIs, was used to make TCR cDNA. TCRdb called the 5' RACE reads again in MiXCR, with one record for every CDR3 protein. The sample carries approximately 300,000 distinct CDR3 sequences, 9.5% to 12% recorded once. The ends were cut back, 5 bases at V and 3 bases at J, with 7 bases in the middle. The CDR3 spans 13 residues. Germline lookup yields CDR1 SGHTA and CDR2 FQGNSA. The sample comes from a study of T cells after yellow fever vaccination. Findings and caveats of the study: A large majority of primary-vaccination clones showed up again after the booster (approximately 96% CD4, around 90% CD8). A weaker secondary response peaked on day 5, the primary on day 15. Clonotypes found in both CD4 and CD8 compartments made up a small share.

This chain links TRBV7-2 with TRBJ1-4; D is unresolved. The sample in question was CD4+ T cells sorted from PBMCs, obtained 45 days after the yellow fever booster vaccination. The TCR comes from a man in his late teens or twenties who received the YFV17D yellow fever vaccine. The CDR3 protein is CASSRSANEKLFF. DNA for the CDR3: TGTGCCAGCAGCCGGAGTGCTAATGAAAAACTGTTTTTT.